A single sample gave rise to the 5 T cell receptor beta chains below, sequenced in a study of blood T cells in healthy people across ages. The use of a sample-barcoded 5' primer and a J-beta primer mix characterized a second PCR of about 7 to 12 cycles. TCRdb re-called the 5' RACE reads through MiXCR, storing one row per CDR3 protein. The table has more than 900,000 distinct CDR3 sequences, 25% to 35% seen once. This sample was also put to use in a study of T cells of mothers and their children.

Sequenced: blood. The source is a woman aged 35 to 49 in good health.

V gene TRBV10-3 combines with J gene TRBJ1-2; a weak D match, TRBD1 (5 bases). CDR1 is ENHRY, CDR2 SYGVKD, per germline. V was cut by 0 bases and J by 8 bases, with 16 bases left in between. This CDR3 is built from 15 residues. The CDR3 region is CAISESGQGLRGYTF. The CDR3 DNA follows: TGTGCCATCAGTGAGTCTGGTCAGGGACTACGCGGCTACACCTTC.

This clonotype was counted ten times or more. The V call is TRBV7-2, the J call TRBJ2-4; TRBD2 matches 11 bases. V trimming: 2 bases; J trimming: 6 bases; junction bases outside the gene matches: 3. The germline CDR1 and CDR2 sequences are SGHTA and FQGNSA. The CDR3 spans 15 residues. The CDR3 coding sequence is TGTGCCAGCAGCTTAATACTAGCGGGGGCAAACATTCAGTACTTC. It codes for CASSLILAGANIQYF.

As concerns this clonotype: A much larger clone lies a single base off, so this may be a read error. For the CDR3, the DNA is TGCAGCACTGACTTACCGGGACCGCCGAATTTCTATGACTACACCTTC. It codes for CSTDLPGPPNFYDYTF. This chain uses TRBV29-1 with TRBJ1-2; weak D call: TRBD1 (5 bases). The CDR3 has 16 residues. Germline CDR1 SQVTM, CDR2 ANQGSEA.

The chain recombines TRBV20-1 with TRBJ2-5; TRBD2 agrees at 8 bases. Germline V gene data show CDR1 as DFQATT and CDR2 as SNEGSKA (reference sequence). With V trimmed by 0 bases and J by 4 bases, 4 bases remained unmatched. The CDR3 length is 14 residues. CDR3 in DNA: TGCAGTGCTAGAGATATTACTAGCGGAGAGACCCAGTACTTC. Translating gives CSARDITSGETQYF.

This clonotype was detected a few times. The chain carries TRBV28 and TRBJ2-5; D possibly corresponds to TRBD2 (5 bases). Germline loops: CDR1 MDHEN, CDR2 SYDVKM. The CDR3 has 14 residues. V was pared by 7 bases and J by 1 base, with 13 bases between. The CDR3 DNA follows: TGTGCCAGCACAAAGAGACTACCCCAAGAGACCCAGTACTTC. Protein product: CASTKRLPQETQYF.